This T cell receptor (beta chain) was documented in a study of T cells in Graves' hyperthyroidism and ophthalmopathy. Study summary: The blood sample was taken at first diagnosis, before treatment began.

RNA transcripts provided the source from which TCR beta CDR3 regions were amplified. The study used the HTBI primer set for a first-round RT-PCR of the TCR CDR3. From the multiplex PCR reads, TCRdb called clonotypes with MiXCR, one entry per CDR3 protein. The profile covers approximately 710,000 distinct CDR3 sequences, with approximately 15% appearing a single time and roughly 15% taken by the ten largest. Many counts were recorded for this clonotype. Its antigen remains unidentified. Study-wide results and limits: Prediction of ophthalmopathy progression came a median 6.5 months pre-onset. Blood also carried most thyroid clonotypes expanded above 0.001.

The germline gives CDR1 MNHEY, CDR2 SVGAGI. The CDR3 contains 19 residues. Trimming removed 0 bases from V and 2 bases from J; junction bases left unmatched: 12. The source of this sequence is a man between 45 and 60 years old with Graves' hyperthyroidism. The J gene is TRBJ2-2, the V gene TRBV6-5; 7 bases match TRBD1. Sequences were obtained from blood. The CDR3 sequence: CASSYSGGRGTINTGELFF. In nucleotides, the CDR3 is TGTGCCAGCAGTTACTCTGGCGGCAGGGGGACGATAAACACCGGGGAGCTGTTTTTT.